This TCR beta chain emerged from a study of T cells after yellow fever vaccination. Findings and limits, study-wide: Contaminating bulk clonotypes could be abundant in FACS-sorted repertoires.

TCRdb reanalysed the 5' RACE reads using MiXCR and keeps one entry per CDR3 protein. The sample records 250,000 to 400,000 distinct CDR3 sequences, about 4% being singletons. This clonotype was seen ten or more times. Its antigen remains unidentified. The TCR sequence derives from a man younger than 35 who received the YFV17D yellow fever vaccine. The source was PBMCs, collected 5 days after the yellow fever booster vaccination.

The CDR3 bases are TGCGCCAGCAGCCAAGAGGCGCCCGGGGGGCGGAACACTGAAGCTTTCTTT. Residues: CASSQEAPGGRNTEAFF. J is TRBJ1-1 and V is TRBV4-1; weak D call: TRBD1 (6 bases). The CDR3 spans 17 residues. From germline, CDR1 is MGHRA and CDR2 YSYEKL. V was trimmed by 0 bases and J by 1 base, leaving 15 bases between them.